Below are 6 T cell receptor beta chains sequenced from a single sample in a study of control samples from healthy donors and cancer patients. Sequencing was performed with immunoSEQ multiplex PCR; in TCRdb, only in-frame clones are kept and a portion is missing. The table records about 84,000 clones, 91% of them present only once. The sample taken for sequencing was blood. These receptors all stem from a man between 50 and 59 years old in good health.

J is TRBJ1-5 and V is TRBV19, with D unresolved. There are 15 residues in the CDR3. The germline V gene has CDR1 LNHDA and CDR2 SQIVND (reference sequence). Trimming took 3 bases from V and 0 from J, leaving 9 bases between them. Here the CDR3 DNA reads TGTGCCAGTAGTATGAAGTTGGGTAGCAATCAGCCCCAGCATTTT. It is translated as CASSMKLGSNQPQHF.

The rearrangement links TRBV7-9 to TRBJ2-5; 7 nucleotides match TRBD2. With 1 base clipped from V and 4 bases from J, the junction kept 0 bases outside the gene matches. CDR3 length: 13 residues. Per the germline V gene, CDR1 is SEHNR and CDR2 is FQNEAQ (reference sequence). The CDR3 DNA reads TGTGCCAGCAGCTTAGAGCGGGGAGAGACCCAGTACTTC. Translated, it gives CASSLERGETQYF.

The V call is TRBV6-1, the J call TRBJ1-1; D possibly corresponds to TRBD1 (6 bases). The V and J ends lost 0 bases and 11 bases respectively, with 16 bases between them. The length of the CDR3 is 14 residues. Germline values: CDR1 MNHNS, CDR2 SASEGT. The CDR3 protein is CASSEARGTGGAFF. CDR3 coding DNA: TGTGCCAGCAGTGAAGCGAGGGGGACGGGAGGGGCTTTCTTT.

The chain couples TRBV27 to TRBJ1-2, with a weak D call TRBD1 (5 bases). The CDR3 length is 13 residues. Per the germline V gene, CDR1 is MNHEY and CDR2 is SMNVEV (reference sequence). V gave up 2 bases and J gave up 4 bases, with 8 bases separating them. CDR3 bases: TGTGCCAGCAGTTTAACAGGAAGCTATGGCTACACCTTC. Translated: CASSLTGSYGYTF.

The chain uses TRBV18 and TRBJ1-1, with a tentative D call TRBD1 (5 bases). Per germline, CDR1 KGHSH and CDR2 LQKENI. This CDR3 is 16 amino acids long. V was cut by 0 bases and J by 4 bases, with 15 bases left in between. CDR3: CASSPPGAPSFTEAFF. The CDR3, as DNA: TGTGCCAGCTCACCACCAGGGGCTCCGTCGTTCACTGAAGCTTTCTTT.

Here the CDR3 DNA reads TGCGCCAGCAGTGAGTCCCTGAAGACAGGGGATGGCTACACCTTC. Its protein is CASSESLKTGDGYTF. This chain links TRBV10-2 with TRBJ1-2; 8 bases fit TRBD1. CDR3 length equals 15 residues. Per the germline V gene, CDR1 is WSHSY and CDR2 is SAAADI. V lost 0 bases, J lost 6 bases, and 6 bases stayed unmatched.